Each of the 23 T cell receptor beta chains below was sequenced from the same sample in a study of T cells in localized non-small cell lung cancer. This table comes from immunoSEQ multiplex PCR, and its TCRdb copy is limited to in-frame clones, with some not included. This table holds 30,000 or so clones, roughly nine tenths found once. The specimen comprised peripheral blood, sampled before any cancer treatment. These receptors all stem from a woman aged 35 to 70 with stage I lung adenocarcinoma.

The rearrangement uses TRBV6-5 and TRBJ2-7; 9 nucleotides align to TRBD1. Germline assignment: CDR1 MNHEY and CDR2 SVGAGI. The CDR3 consists of 14 residues. V was clipped by 5 bases and J by 4 bases; unmatched bases: 6. Here the CDR3 DNA reads TGTGCCAGCAGTCGGACAGGGGTCGGTTACGAGCAGTACTTC. Amino acids: CASSRTGVGYEQYF.

In the case of this clone: Relative to the germline gene, one junction end is altered; a read error may explain this. J is TRBJ2-1 and V is TRBV27, with D uncertain. This CDR3 has 12 residues. Germline assignment: CDR1 MNHEY and CDR2 SMNVEV (reference sequence). The DNA of the CDR3 is TGTGCCAGCAGTCAAACCTCAGGTGTCGCGATCTTC. Protein sequence: CASSQTSGVAIF.

CDR3 DNA sequence: TGCGCCAGCAGCTTGCAGGGGGTGTCGAGCTATGGCTACACCTTC. Translated: CASSLQGVSSYGYTF. The rearrangement links TRBV5-1 to TRBJ1-2; 7 bases fit TRBD1. CDR1 and CDR2 (germline): SGHRS, YFSETQ. CDR3 length equals 15 residues. Trimming at V came to 1 base and at J to 4 bases, leaving 7 bases not matched to a gene.

The genes are TRBV5-1 and TRBJ1-1; 7 bases agree with TRBD1. Germline V gene sequence: CDR1 SGHRS, CDR2 YFSETQ. V lost 5 bases to trimming and J lost 0 bases; unmatched junction nucleotides: 7. The CDR3 totals 15 residues. CDR3 coding DNA: TGCGCCAGCAGTTCGGAACAGGGGCTGAACACTGAAGCTTTCTTT. Residues: CASSSEQGLNTEAFF.

The chain links TRBV18 to TRBJ2-2; D might be TRBD1 or TRBD2, each matching 6 bases. CDR1 is KGHSH, CDR2 LQKENI, per germline. Trimming took off 2 bases at V and 3 bases at J, with 13 bases between the two ends. The CDR3 covers 16 residues. Here the CDR3 DNA reads TGTGCCAGCTCACCAGACGGGGGCCTATACACCGGGGAGCTGTTTTTT. Its protein is CASSPDGGLYTGELFF.

The rearrangement links TRBV4-1 to TRBJ2-7, with D uncertain. Between the trimmed V and J ends, which lost 4 bases and 2 bases, there was a span of 6 bases. Germline-derived CDR1 and CDR2 are MGHRA and YSYEKL. The CDR3 is 12 residues long. CDR3 sequence reads: CASSPGTYEQYF. In DNA, the CDR3 is TGCGCCAGCAGCCCAGGTACCTACGAGCAGTACTTC.

The genes are TRBV7-3 and TRBJ2-3, with 8 bases aligning to TRBD1. This CDR3 has 16 residues. V lost 2 bases, J lost 2 bases, and 6 bases stayed unmatched. Germline V gene lookup returns CDR1 SGHTA and CDR2 FQGTGA. CDR3 bases: TGTGCCAGCAGCTTATTGGCAGGGGGCGTCACAGATACGCAGTATTTT. This encodes CASSLLAGGVTDTQYF.

J is TRBJ2-7 and V is TRBV5-4, with a tentative D call TRBD1 (5 bases). The V end lost 0 bases, the J end lost 5 bases, and 12 bases lay between the germline ends. The V gene's germline CDR1 is SGHNT and CDR2 YYREEE (reference sequence). This CDR3 is 14 amino acids long. CDR3 sequence (DNA): TGTGCCAGCAGCTTGGATGGCAGGGTCCACGAGCAGTACTTC. Residues: CASSLDGRVHEQYF. Based on the CDR3 plus reference TRBV5-4 and TRBJ2-7, the full variable domain is ETGVTQSPTHLIKTRGQQVTLRCSSQSGHNTVSWYQQALGQGPQFIFQYYREEENGRGNFPPRFSGLQFPNYSSELNVNALELDDSALYLCASSLDGRVHEQYFGPGTRLTVT.

The sample holds one count of this clone. The rearrangement joins TRBV7-9 to TRBJ2-4; D possibly corresponds to TRBD1 (6 bases). V gave up 6 bases and J gave up 13 bases, with 19 bases separating them. The CDR3 is made up of 13 amino acids. CDR1 is SEHNR and CDR2 is FQNEAQ in the germline V gene (reference sequence). CDR3 bases: TGTGCCAGCAGTTCCGATGGGGGAAGGGGGCAGTACTTC. As protein: CASSSDGGRGQYF.

The rearrangement uses TRBV27 and TRBJ1-1, with D unclear. The V and J ends lost 6 bases and 2 bases respectively, with 19 bases between them. Germline assignment: CDR1 MNHEY and CDR2 SMNVEV (reference sequence). The CDR3 has 16 amino acids. The CDR3 sequence: CASSPLGVAPNTEAFF. The CDR3 bases are TGTGCCAGCAGCCCGCTCGGGGTAGCCCCCAACACTGAAGCTTTCTTT.

J is TRBJ2-1 and V is TRBV27; 9 bases fit TRBD1. Germline V CDR1 and CDR2: MNHEY, SMNVEV (reference sequence). The junction had 6 bases not matched to a gene; V was cut back by 7 bases and J by 2 bases. The CDR3 runs 15 residues. CDR3 loop: CASTLGQGPYNEQFF. For the CDR3, the DNA is TGTGCCAGCACTTTGGGACAGGGACCCTACAATGAGCAGTTCTTC.

The chain combines TRBV5-1 with TRBJ2-1, with D perhaps being TRBD1 or TRBD2 (5 bases each). V lost 3 bases and J 1 base, leaving 14 bases between the germline ends. This CDR3 is built from 16 residues. CDR1 and CDR2 from the germline V gene are SGHRS and YFSETQ. The DNA for the CDR3 is TGCGCCAGCAGCTGGGGTCCTGGGGGATCCTACAATGAGCAGTTCTTC. Its protein product is CASSWGPGGSYNEQFF. The variable domain in full, completed from reference TRBV5-1 and TRBJ2-1, reads KAGVTQTPRYLIKTRGQQVTLSCSPISGHRSVSWYQQTPGQGLQFLFEYFSETQRNKGNFPGRFSGRQFSNSRSEMNVSTLELGDSALYLCASSWGPGGSYNEQFFGPGTRLTVL.

This chain joins TRBV28 and TRBJ2-2, with D unresolved. Germline CDR1 and CDR2: MDHEN and SYDVKM. The CDR3 totals 12 residues. V lost 8 bases to trimming and J lost 1 base, with 5 bases between them. The CDR3 protein is CASQVNTGELFF. Here the CDR3 DNA reads TGTGCCAGCCAGGTGAACACCGGGGAGCTGTTTTTT.

The rearrangement uses TRBV7-2 and TRBJ2-1; D not resolved. Germline lookup yields CDR1 SGHTA and CDR2 FQGNSA. V dropped 4 bases and J dropped 0 bases, with 10 bases sitting between them. CDR3 length: 15 residues. The CDR3 DNA sequence: TGTGCCAGCAGCTCGCAGTTGAGCTCCTACAATGAGCAGTTCTTC. It codes for CASSSQLSSYNEQFF.

The chain carries TRBV10-2 and TRBJ1-4; maybe TRBD1 (5 bases). The CDR3 length is 16 residues. V was cut by 7 bases and J by 2 bases, with 17 bases left in between. CDR1 and CDR2 from the germline V gene are WSHSY and SAAADI. The CDR3 coding sequence is TGCGCCAGCACCCAATTAGCAGGGAGGACTAATGAAAAACTGTTTTTT. Protein product: CASTQLAGRTNEKLFF.

The rearrangement uses TRBV7-9 and TRBJ2-3, with TRBD2 matching over 11 bases. The germline V gene encodes CDR1 SEHNR and CDR2 FQNEAQ (reference sequence). The CDR3 is 16 amino acids. After removal of 5 bases from V and 6 bases from J, the junction contained 10 bases not matched to a gene. CDR3 sequence reads: CASSGTSGRHGDTQYF. In DNA, the CDR3 is TGTGCCAGCAGCGGGACTAGCGGACGGCACGGGGATACGCAGTATTTT.

The rearrangement joins TRBV19 to TRBJ1-1; 11 bases are a match to TRBD1. There are 14 residues in the CDR3. The V gene end was trimmed by 6 bases and the J gene end by 6 bases; junction bases not matched to a gene: 6. Germline V lookup: CDR1 LNHDA, CDR2 SQIVND (reference sequence). For the CDR3, the DNA is TGTGCCAGTAGGAGGGGACAGGGGGAATCTGAAGCTTTCTTT. Translating it yields CASRRGQGESEAFF.

The chain carries TRBV4-3 and TRBJ1-2; perhaps TRBD1 as D (6 bases). Trimming took 2 bases from V and 4 from J, leaving 17 bases between them. This CDR3 region has 16 residues. Germline CDR1 is LGHNA and CDR2 is YSLEER. The chain's CDR3 is CASSQTPGGRVYGYTF. The CDR3 bases are TGCGCCAGCAGCCAAACGCCTGGGGGGCGCGTCTATGGCTACACCTTC.

The chain combines TRBV30 with TRBJ2-3; the match to TRBD1 covers 7 bases. The CDR3 sequence is 16 residues long. Germline values: CDR1 GTSNPN, CDR2 SVGIG (reference sequence). V was clipped by 0 bases and J by 2 bases; unmatched bases: 8. Written as DNA, the CDR3 is TGTGCCTGGAGTGTACAAGGCAGGGGGTACACAGATACGCAGTATTTT. Its protein product is CAWSVQGRGYTDTQYF.

CDR3 bases: TGCGCCAGCAGGGGACAGCCAAGATCGTCCGGGGCCAACGTCCTGACTTTC. It specifies CASRGQPRSSGANVLTF. The V gene is TRBV5-1, the J gene TRBJ2-6; 7 bases are shared with TRBD1. Germline values: CDR1 SGHRS, CDR2 YFSETQ. V lost 5 bases to trimming and J lost 4 bases; unmatched junction nucleotides: 12. There are 17 residues in the CDR3.

V gene TRBV4-2 combines with J gene TRBJ2-3, with 7 bases fitting TRBD2. Germline values: CDR1 LGHNA, CDR2 YNFKEQ. With 4 bases clipped from V and 6 bases from J, the junction kept 7 bases outside the gene matches. This CDR3 is 14 amino acids long. Written as DNA, the CDR3 is TGTGCCAGCAGCCTAGGACTAGAGCAGGATACGCAGTATTTT. It yields the protein CASSLGLEQDTQYF.

The gene calls are TRBV4-2 and TRBJ2-1; unclear D gene. Trimming left V 3 bases short and J 8 bases short, with 14 bases between. The CDR3 length is 14 residues. The germline gives CDR1 LGHNA, CDR2 YNFKEQ. CDR3 sequence reads: CASSQATLADEQFF. DNA of the CDR3: TGTGCCAGCAGCCAGGCAACTTTGGCCGATGAGCAGTTCTTC.

The chain links TRBV6-1 to TRBJ2-7, with 7 bases aligning to TRBD1. From germline, CDR1 is MNHNS and CDR2 SASEGT. The CDR3 extends over 14 amino acids. J lost 4 bases, V lost 8 bases, and 11 bases had no gene match. The CDR3 coding sequence is TGTGCCAGCGCTACCGAGACAGGGAGTTACGAGCAGTACTTC. Translation: CASATETGSYEQYF.